The 29 T cell receptor beta chains below were found in one sample sequenced in a study of T cell responses to AZD1222 COVID-19 vaccine. The data were produced by immunoSEQ multiplex PCR, yet TCRdb's version contains in-frame clones alone and is incomplete. Here the sample spans tens of thousands of clones, nearly 90% being singletons. The input for sequencing was peripheral blood, taken on day 0 of MenACWY control vaccination. Receptors originate from an adult in good health.

There are a few counts of this clone. The CDR3 sequence: CASSGQPWGSGANVLTF. Written as DNA, the CDR3 is TGTGCCAGCAGCGGCCAGCCCTGGGGCTCTGGGGCCAACGTCCTGACTTTC. The chain is built from TRBV27 and TRBJ2-6; unclear D gene. Germline V CDR1 and CDR2: MNHEY, SMNVEV (reference sequence). V was clipped by 6 bases and J by 0 bases, with 15 bases between them. The CDR3 has 17 amino acids.

J is TRBJ2-1 and V is TRBV6-2 or TRBV6-3; 12 bases map to TRBD2. V was clipped by 0 bases and J by 2 bases; unmatched bases: 8. This CDR3 is built from 19 residues. Germline assignment: CDR1 MNHEY and CDR2 SVGEGT. The CDR3 DNA reads TGTGCCAGCAGTTACTCGGTCCTAGCGGGGGGGGGCACCTACAATGAGCAGTTCTTC. Protein: CASSYSVLAGGGTYNEQFF.

CDR3 protein: CATQGGVRGRDEQYF. The CDR3 nucleotides are TGTGCCACCCAAGGGGGGGTCAGGGGGCGGGACGAGCAGTACTTC. The chain uses TRBV28 and TRBJ2-7, with D tentatively TRBD1 (8 bases). CDR3 size: 15 residues. V dropped 10 bases and J dropped 5 bases, with 24 bases sitting between them. Germline CDR1 and CDR2: MDHEN and SYDVKM. The whole variable domain, remainder taken from reference TRBV28 and TRBJ2-7, is DVKVTQSSRYLVKRTGEKVFLECVQDMDHENMFWYRQDPGLGLRLIYFSYDVKMKEKGDIPEGYSVSREKKERFSLILESASTNQTSMYLCATQGGVRGRDEQYFGPGTRLTVT.

This clone was seen a handful of times. Other DNA sequences in the same sample also yield this CDR3. The rearrangement uses TRBV11-2 and TRBJ2-3, with 11 bases identical to TRBD2. From germline, CDR1 is SGHAT and CDR2 FQNNGV. The CDR3 extends over 17 amino acids. V lost 5 bases and J lost 5; bases outside the gene matches: 12. As DNA, the CDR3 is TGTGCCAGCAGCCCCCGGGTTAGCGGGGGGGCCGGAGATACGCAGTATTTT. This sequence encodes CASSPRVSGGAGDTQYF.

This rearrangement joins TRBV5-4 to TRBJ1-6; D perhaps matches TRBD1 (6 bases). CDR3 length: 14 amino acids. V lost 3 bases and J 5 bases, leaving 9 bases between the germline ends. Germline-derived CDR1 and CDR2 are SGHNT and YYREEE (reference sequence). The CDR3: CASSSGQNNSPLHF. CDR3 sequence (DNA): TGTGCCAGCAGCTCCGGACAGAATAATTCACCCCTCCACTTT.

The chain joins TRBV28 to TRBJ1-3; a possible D gene is TRBD1 (5 bases). CDR3 size: 16 residues. Germline V CDR1 and CDR2: MDHEN, SYDVKM. V lost 8 bases and J lost 0, with 17 bases in between. Written as DNA, the CDR3 is TGTGCCAGCGCCAGGGAGAACCTTGTCTCTGGAAACACCATATATTTT. Its translation: CASARENLVSGNTIYF.

J is TRBJ2-1 and V is TRBV18; 9 bases line up with TRBD1. CDR3 length equals 20 residues. CDR1 and CDR2 from the germline V gene are KGHSH and LQKENI. V lost 2 bases, J lost 4 bases, and 18 bases stayed unmatched. CDR3 amino acids: CASSPSTADRGTGGYNEQFF. CDR3 in DNA: TGTGCCAGCTCACCATCAACTGCGGACAGGGGTACTGGGGGGTACAATGAGCAGTTCTTC. The complete variable domain, with remaining parts taken from reference TRBV18 and TRBJ2-1, reads NAGVMQNPRHLVRRRGQEARLRCSPMKGHSHVYWYRQLPEEGLKFMVYLQKENIIDESGMPKERFSAEFPKEGPSILRIQQVVRGDSAAYFCASSPSTADRGTGGYNEQFFGPGTRLTVL.

The J gene is TRBJ1-2, the V gene TRBV3-1 (or the pseudogene TRBV3-2); tentatively, D is TRBD1 (5 bases). This CDR3 is 15 amino acids long. Germline values: CDR1 LGHDT, CDR2 YNNKEL (reference sequence). The V end was cut by 1 base, the J end by 0 bases, with 9 bases between. The CDR3: CASSQVKGTNYGYTF. Here the CDR3 DNA reads TGTGCCAGCAGCCAAGTGAAGGGGACTAACTATGGCTACACCTTC.

This chain joins TRBV18 and TRBJ1-2; 7 nucleotides align to TRBD1. Trimming cost V 2 bases and J 0 bases; bases outside gene matches: 3. Per germline, CDR1 KGHSH and CDR2 LQKENI. The CDR3 has 15 amino acids. The CDR3 spells CASSPSGTANYGYTF. The CDR3 bases are TGTGCCAGCTCACCAAGCGGGACAGCTAACTATGGCTACACCTTC. The full variable domain, completed using reference TRBV18 and TRBJ1-2, is NAGVMQNPRHLVRRRGQEARLRCSPMKGHSHVYWYRQLPEEGLKFMVYLQKENIIDESGMPKERFSAEFPKEGPSILRIQQVVRGDSAAYFCASSPSGTANYGYTFGSGTRLTVV.

The J gene is TRBJ2-7, the V gene TRBV7-2; a possible D gene is TRBD2 (7 bases). V lost 2 bases to trimming and J lost 7 bases, with 21 bases between them. The V gene's germline CDR1 is SGHTA and CDR2 FQGNSA. This CDR3 is 16 amino acids long. The CDR3 DNA follows: TGTGCCAGCAGCTTACGTGGCGGGGGCTATCCCGGAGAGCAGTACTTC. Translated, it gives CASSLRGGGYPGEQYF.

CDR3 sequence (DNA): TGTGCCAGCAGCTTGGCCGGTCTAGCGGATAATGAAAAACTGTTTTTT. Its protein is CASSLAGLADNEKLFF. The chain has TRBV5-6 and TRBJ1-4; no definite D call. V was cut by 0 bases and J by 4 bases, with 13 bases left in between. The CDR3 spans 16 residues. Germline lookup yields CDR1 SGHDT and CDR2 YYEEEE.

The CDR3, as DNA: TGTGCCAGCAGTTTAAAGGGGGCGATCACCGGGGAGCTGTTTTTT. Translating gives CASSLKGAITGELFF. V usage is TRBV27 and J usage is TRBJ2-2, with 7 bases fitting TRBD1. The V and J ends lost 2 bases and 4 bases, in that order; junction bases with no gene match: 4. CDR3 length equals 15 residues. Germline V gene sequence: CDR1 MNHEY, CDR2 SMNVEV (reference sequence).

The chain uses TRBV7-6 and TRBJ1-1; 8 bases fit TRBD1. This CDR3 has 14 amino acids. The V segment lost 4 bases and the J segment 6 bases; nucleotides outside the gene matches: 7. Germline V gene sequence: CDR1 SGHVS, CDR2 FNYEAQ. As DNA, the CDR3 is TGTGCCAGCAGCTCGGACAGGGCCACCGCTGAAGCTTTCTTT. This encodes CASSSDRATAEAFF.

The V gene is TRBV14, the J gene TRBJ2-3; TRBD2 agrees at 14 bases. After removal of 0 bases from V and 2 bases from J, the junction contained 4 bases not matched to a gene. The CDR3 is made up of 18 amino acids. CDR1 is SGHDN, CDR2 FVKESK, per germline. In DNA, the CDR3 is TGTGCCAGCAGCCAAGACCCGGGACTAGCGGGGGACACAGATACGCAGTATTTT. The encoded protein is CASSQDPGLAGDTDTQYF.

The V and J genes are TRBV11-2 and TRBJ1-2, with 7 bases matching TRBD1. The CDR3 spans 14 residues. J gave up 7 bases and V 4 bases, and 9 bases lay outside the gene matches. Germline V CDR1 and CDR2: SGHAT, FQNNGV. CDR3 bases: TGTGCCAGCAGCTCCGGGGACAGCAGAGTTGGCTACACCTTC. Translating it yields CASSSGDSRVGYTF.

V and J are TRBV30 and TRBJ1-5; D not resolved. The CDR3 runs to 13 residues. Germline-derived CDR1 and CDR2 are GTSNPN and SVGIG (reference sequence). V was shortened by 0 bases and J by 1 base, with 4 bases between the two germline ends. The CDR3 coding sequence is TGTGCCTGGAGTGTGAGAAGCAATCAGCCCCAGCATTTT. This encodes CAWSVRSNQPQHF.

The chain couples TRBV7-2 to TRBJ1-5, with 10 bases fitting TRBD1. The CDR3 runs to 15 residues. CDR1 SGHTA and CDR2 FQGNSA come from the germline V gene. Trimming at V came to 5 bases and at J to 4 bases, leaving 5 bases not matched to a gene. CDR3 sequence: CASSQADRGNQPQHF. The CDR3 DNA follows: TGTGCCAGCAGCCAAGCGGACAGGGGGAATCAGCCCCAGCATTTT.

This clone has just a few counts. The genes are TRBV5-1 and TRBJ1-2, with no clear D. The CDR3 consists of 15 residues. V dropped 7 bases and J dropped 0 bases, with 16 bases sitting between them. The germline V gene encodes CDR1 SGHRS and CDR2 YFSETQ. The CDR3 spells CASGEGLDANYGYTF. CDR3 DNA sequence: TGCGCCAGCGGAGAAGGGCTGGATGCTAACTATGGCTACACCTTC.

This sequence joins TRBV11-2 and TRBJ1-2; 7 bases line up with TRBD1. This CDR3 has 13 residues. J lost 6 bases, V lost 5 bases, and 6 bases had no gene match. The V gene's germline CDR1 is SGHAT and CDR2 FQNNGV. The CDR3 reads CASSLLQGNGYTF. The CDR3 DNA reads TGTGCCAGCAGCCTCTTACAGGGGAATGGCTACACCTTC.

This clone was seen a handful of times. Here the CDR3 reads CASSPGTSGKTQYF. CDR3 bases: TGTGCCAGCAGTCCAGGGACTAGCGGCAAGACGCAGTATTTT. The rearrangement uses TRBV6-5 and TRBJ2-3; TRBD2 aligns across 11 bases. The CDR3 runs 14 residues. Germline-derived CDR1 and CDR2 are MNHEY and SVGAGI. Trimming took 5 bases from V and 9 from J; bases not matched to a gene: 7.

The V gene is TRBV5-1, the J gene TRBJ1-3; 11 positions match TRBD1. Germline CDR1 and CDR2: SGHRS and YFSETQ. This CDR3 is 15 amino acids long. Unmatched junction bases numbered 4, after V lost 4 bases and J lost 4 bases. The CDR3 coding sequence is TGCGCCAGCAGCATGGACAGGGGGCTGGGAAACACCATATATTTT. Residues: CASSMDRGLGNTIYF.

V and J are TRBV6-5 and TRBJ2-7, with 8 positions matching TRBD2. Germline lookup yields CDR1 MNHEY and CDR2 SVGAGI. Trimming took 0 bases from V and 8 from J; bases not matched to a gene: 6. This CDR3 has 14 amino acids. Written as DNA, the CDR3 is TGTGCCAGCAGTTACTCGAGGACTAGCAACAAGCAGTACTTC. This codes for CASSYSRTSNKQYF.

The rearrangement joins TRBV24-1 to TRBJ1-4; 7 bases line up with TRBD1. This CDR3 spans 14 amino acids. Per germline, CDR1 KGHDR and CDR2 SFDVKD. V lost 4 bases to trimming and J lost 6 bases; unmatched junction nucleotides: 4. The CDR3, as DNA: TGTGCCACCAGTGACTCTGGACAGGATGAAAAACTGTTTTTT. It specifies CATSDSGQDEKLFF.

The V and J genes are TRBV2 and TRBJ2-3; D possibly matches TRBD1 or TRBD2 (5 bases each). V dropped 5 bases and J dropped 4 bases, with 10 bases sitting between them. CDR3 size: 13 residues. In germline, CDR1 is SNHLY, CDR2 FYNNEI. The CDR3 loop reads CASSRLGADTQYF. CDR3 DNA sequence: TGTGCCAGCAGTCGGCTGGGGGCAGATACGCAGTATTTT.

This chain uses TRBV6-5 with TRBJ2-1, with 10 positions matching TRBD2. The CDR3 is 13 residues long. The germline CDR1 and CDR2 sequences are MNHEY and SVGAGI. The ends lost 6 bases at V and 8 bases at J; junction bases unmatched: 4. The DNA for the CDR3 is TGTGCCAGCAGAAGAGCGGGGGGGGATGAGCAGTTCTTC. Its protein is CASRRAGGDEQFF.

This chain links TRBV6-1 with TRBJ2-3, with 9 bases identical to TRBD2. Losses at the gene ends were 3 bases for V and 3 bases for J; bases not matched to a gene: 1. This CDR3 is 14 amino acids long. The germline V gene has CDR1 MNHNS and CDR2 SASEGT. In nucleotides, the CDR3 is TGTGCCAGCAGTGAGGGACTAGCAACAGATACGCAGTATTTT. Its translation: CASSEGLATDTQYF.

The CDR3 DNA follows: TGTGCCAGCAGCTTACGGATCGAGACCTACGAGCAGTACTTC. It is translated as CASSLRIETYEQYF. The chain links TRBV11-1 to TRBJ2-7; D is unclear. Germline V gene lookup returns CDR1 SGHAT and CDR2 FQDESV (reference sequence). The length of the CDR3 is 14 residues. The V end lost 2 bases, the J end lost 2 bases, and 10 bases lay between the germline ends.

The gene calls are TRBV10-1 and TRBJ1-1; no firm D call. Germline-derived CDR1 and CDR2 are WNHNN and SYGVQD (reference sequence). Trimming removed 6 bases at V and 1 base at J, with 9 bases between. The CDR3 extends over 13 amino acids. This CDR3 is CASSSAPNTEAFF. In DNA form, the CDR3 reads TGCGCCAGCAGCTCCGCTCCGAACACTGAAGCTTTCTTT.

The V and J genes are TRBV19 and TRBJ1-2, with 11 bases lining up with TRBD1. This CDR3 region has 15 residues. The J segment lost 4 bases and the V segment lost 4 bases, leaving 5 bases of the junction unmatched. Germline loops: CDR1 LNHDA, CDR2 SQIVND (reference sequence). As DNA, the CDR3 is TGTGCCAGTAGTACTTCCGGGACAGGGGGCTATGGCTACACCTTC. Translation: CASSTSGTGGYGYTF.